The clone carrying this T cell receptor (beta chain) was seen at least ten times. Germline CDR1 reads SGHRS; CDR2 reads YFSETQ. J lost 0 bases, V lost 4 bases, and 6 bases had no gene match. The CDR3 has 17 residues. This record comes from a study of blood T cells in healthy people across ages. Together with a sample-barcoded 5' primer, a J-beta primer mix was included in a second PCR lasting about 6 to 11 cycles. No fewer than 3 million CDR3-containing paired-end reads came from each sample. TCRdb redid the calling of the 5' RACE reads with MiXCR, one entry per CDR3 protein. This sample carries fewer than 2,000,000 distinct CDR3 sequences, about 35% of them seen once, and the ten largest clones take approximately 11%.

Material: blood. This TCR came from a woman in her thirties in good health. This chain connects TRBV5-1 to TRBJ2-7, with 14 bases fitting TRBD2. Written as DNA, the CDR3 is TGCGCCAGCAGCGCGGGACTAGCGGGAGTGGGCTCCTACGAGCAGTACTTC. Translation gives CASSAGLAGVGSYEQYF. The complete variable domain, with remaining parts taken from reference TRBV5-1 and TRBJ2-7, reads KAGVTQTPRYLIKTRGQQVTLSCSPISGHRSVSWYQQTPGQGLQFLFEYFSETQRNKGNFPGRFSGRQFSNSRSEMNVSTLELGDSALYLCASSAGLAGVGSYEQYFGPGTRLTVT.